This is a list of T cell receptor beta chains from one sample in a study of human T cells and chemical hapten exposure. Each CDR3 protein gets one entry after TCRdb re-called the RACE reads with MiXCR. The table includes 75,000 to 100,000 distinct CDR3 sequences, about 9% detected once. The specimen was whole blood, collected in connection with sensitization to the hapten diphenylcyclopropenone (DPC). The source is a woman in her thirties or forties with alopecia areata. Some clones in this sample may be carry-over from other donors' samples. Both conserved end residues are part of each CDR3. A D gene is named only where the DNA matches it firmly. The size of a clone is reported for some rows only, either as once, few or many, or as a class for expanded clones.

d_call j_call v_call clone_size cdr3_nt cdr3_aa
. TRBJ2-3 TRBV4-2 . TGTGCCAGCAGCCAAGATGCCGGTAGCACAGATACGCAGTATTTT CASSQDAGSTDTQYF
TRBD2 TRBJ2-7 TRBV20-1 . TGCAGTGCTAGCCCTATACCCGGACTAGCGGGGCAAGCCTACGAGCAGTACTTC CSASPIPGLAGQAYEQYF
. TRBJ2-7 TRBV29-1 many TGCAGCGTTGAAGACAGCTCCTACGAGCAGTACTTC CSVEDSSYEQYF
. TRBJ1-5 TRBV5-1 . TGCGCCAGCAGCTTCGGGCGGGGTTGGCCCCAGCATTTT CASSFGRGWPQHF
. TRBJ2-2 TRBV20-1 . TGCAGTGCTAGAGGCTACCCGGGCTCGAACACCGGGGAGCTGTTTTTT CSARGYPGSNTGELFF
. TRBJ1-6 TRBV6-5 few TGTGCCAGCAGTTACTCGACAGTCCTCAATTCACCCCTCCACTTT CASSYSTVLNSPLHF
. TRBJ1-1 TRBV2 . TGTGCCAGCAGGCCAGCCAACACTGAAGCTTTCTTT CASRPANTEAFF
. TRBJ2-5 TRBV7-9 many TGTGCCAGCAGCTTAGCAGGGGACGAGACCCAGTACTTC CASSLAGDETQYF
. TRBJ2-7 TRBV20-1 few TGCAGTGCTAATACCGGGACCCCCCTGGGGGAGCAGTACTTC CSANTGTPLGEQYF
. TRBJ2-7 TRBV7-2 many TGTGCCAGCAGCTCAGGGCCTGTACCGACATACGAGCAGTACTTC CASSSGPVPTYEQYF
TRBD2 TRBJ2-5 TRBV6-2/TRBV6-3 . TGTGCCAGCAGGTCTAGCGGGAGAAGAGAGACCCAGTACTTC CASRSSGRRETQYF
TRBD1 TRBJ1-5 TRBV5-1 . TGCGCCAGCAGCTTGGGAGGGGGCCTTCAGCCCCAGCATTTT CASSLGGGLQPQHF
TRBD1 TRBJ2-7 TRBV20-1 . TGCAGTGCTAGAGATGGTGGACAGGGGGCCTACGAGCAGTACTTC CSARDGGQGAYEQYF
. TRBJ2-3 TRBV29-1 few TGCAGCGTTGCAGGGCCCGGCACAGATACGCAGTATTTT CSVAGPGTDTQYF
. TRBJ2-6 TRBV6-2/TRBV6-3 few TGTGCCAGCAGTTCCGGGGGGCTCGGGGCCAACGTCCTGACTTTC CASSSGGLGANVLTF
. TRBJ1-5 TRBV20-1 few TGCAGTGCCAGCCGGGGGACAACGAGCCAGCCCCAGCATTTT CSASRGTTSQPQHF
. TRBJ1-1 TRBV3-1 . TGTGCCACGAGTGGGCAGGGAGACACTGAAGCTTTCTTT CATSGQGDTEAFF
. TRBJ1-1 TRBV5-4 few TGTGCCAGCAGCTTGGTGTTGGGGGGCACTGAAGCTTTCTTT CASSLVLGGTEAFF
. TRBJ2-2 TRBV3-1 few TGTGCCAGCAGCCAAGTGTACAGTAGCACCGGGGAGCTGTTTTTT CASSQVYSSTGELFF
TRBD1 TRBJ2-7 TRBV28 few TGTGCCAGCAGTTTATCGACAGGGGCGGTCTCTCCCAGGAACGAGCAGTACTTC CASSLSTGAVSPRNEQYF
. TRBJ2-5 TRBV5-4 many TGTGCCAGCAGCTCCCCAGGGGGGTTTGAGACCCAGTACTTC CASSSPGGFETQYF
. TRBJ2-7 TRBV7-2 . TGTGCCAGCAGCTTAGGTCCGGGTGTAGTAGACTACGAGCAGTACTTC CASSLGPGVVDYEQYF